This TCR beta chain is from a study of cytomegalovirus exposure and HLA in healthy donors. General study results and limits: In most subjects, TCR beta sequences reportedly gave accurate predictions of HLA-A and HLA-B alleles. In an earlier analysis, most TCR beta V segments were productive about 90% or about 30% of the time. Apparent HLA restriction characterized most CMV-associated TCR beta chains in a later analysis. Presence/absence analyses assumed roughly uniform sequencing depth across donors.

The study ran its PCR with 60 Vbeta and 13 Jbeta primers. Data came from immunoSEQ multiplex PCR; TCRdb stores just in-frame clones and leaves some out. This table holds 50,000 or so clones, approximately 71% found once. A remark on this clone: The antigen remains undetermined.

V dropped 0 bases and J dropped 3 bases, with 6 bases sitting between them. CDR1 and CDR2 from the germline V gene are SGHTA and FQGTGA. The CDR3 has 14 residues. The sequenced sample was PBMCs. This TCR was sampled from a man between 40 and 49 years old in good health and CMV-seropositive. The chain joins TRBV7-3 to TRBJ2-1, with no clear D. CDR3 sequence (DNA): TGTGCCAGCAGCTTAACCCCCAGCTACAATGAGCAGTTCTTC. Its protein is CASSLTPSYNEQFF. Filled out from reference TRBV7-3 and TRBJ2-1, the complete variable domain reads GAGVSQTPSNKVTEKGKYVELRCDPISGHTALYWYRQSLGQGPEFLIYFQGTGAADDSGLPNDRFFAVRPEGSVSTLKIQRTERGDSAVYLCASSLTPSYNEQFFGPGTRLTVL.